This T cell receptor (beta chain) derives from a study of CD8 T cells in ankylosing spondylitis. Findings and limits, study-wide: Disease-linked clones, CD8+, were relatively rare in peripheral blood. What appeared characteristic of ankylosing spondylitis blood was a TCR beta motif of 7 or 8 highly homologous variants.

A word on this clonotype: Its antigen is unidentified.

TCRdb reprocessed the 5' RACE reads via MiXCR and lists one record per CDR3 protein. The table lists approximately 540,000 distinct CDR3 sequences, about an eighth of them singletons. The clonotype comes from a male donor with ankylosing spondylitis. Material for sequencing was blood, either unsorted or a sorted T cell fraction (not recorded which).

The CDR3 DNA is TGTGCCAGCAGTACGGGACAGGGCTATGGCTACACCTTC. Protein: CASSTGQGYGYTF. The gene calls are TRBV14 and TRBJ1-2; 9 bases fit TRBD1. Germline values: CDR1 SGHDN, CDR2 FVKESK. The CDR3 runs to 13 residues. V was pared by 6 bases and J by 4 bases, with 3 bases of the junction left unmatched.